A selection of T cell receptor beta chains follows, all from one sample in a study of blood T cell repertoires in COVID-19. The table came from immunoSEQ multiplex PCR; TCRdb's copy has only in-frame clones and leaves some out. The data contain about 29,000 clones, roughly 84% of them singletons. Sequences were obtained from peripheral blood. These receptors were obtained from a man at least 80 years old with active COVID-19. Each CDR3 is given with its conserved first and last residue. A D gene is named only where the DNA matches it firmly. Size values are once, few and many counts, or a class for expanded clones, and some rows have none.

V: TRBV6-5; J: TRBJ1-5; size: -; D: -; CDR3: CASSREGGSNQPQHF; DNA: TGTGCCAGCAGCCGGGAGGGGGGAAGCAATCAGCCCCAGCATTTT
V: TRBV11-2; J: TRBJ2-3; size: -; D: -; CDR3: CASSLFGGTTDTQYF; DNA: TGTGCCAGCAGCTTGTTCGGGGGAACCACAGATACGCAGTATTTT
V: TRBV24-1; J: TRBJ2-2; size: -; D: TRBD1; CDR3: CATSPGQGNTGELFF; DNA: TGTGCCACCAGTCCGGGACAGGGGAACACCGGGGAGCTGTTTTTT
V: TRBV6-5; J: TRBJ2-7; size: -; D: TRBD2; CDR3: CASSFREGSYEQYF; DNA: TGTGCCAGCAGTTTTAGGGAGGGGTCCTACGAGCAGTACTTC
V: TRBV6-5; J: TRBJ2-1; size: -; D: TRBD2; CDR3: CASRDSQRGRDEQFF; DNA: TGTGCCAGCAGAGACTCCCAGCGGGGGAGGGATGAGCAGTTCTTC
V: TRBV15; J: TRBJ2-7; size: -; D: -; CDR3: CATSRDFTYEQYF; DNA: TGTGCCACCAGCAGAGATTTTACCTACGAGCAGTACTTC
V: TRBV9; J: TRBJ1-4; size: -; D: -; CDR3: CASSERLAENEKLFF; DNA: TGTGCCAGCAGCGAGAGGCTGGCGGAAAATGAAAAACTGTTTTTT
V: TRBV7-9; J: TRBJ2-1; size: -; D: -; CDR3: CASSNDRIHNEQFF; DNA: TGTGCCAGCAGCAATGACAGAATCCACAATGAGCAGTTCTTC
V: TRBV7-9; J: TRBJ1-1; size: -; D: -; CDR3: CASSLATGVNTEAFF; DNA: TGTGCCAGCAGCTTAGCGACAGGAGTGAACACTGAAGCTTTCTTT
V: TRBV5-6; J: TRBJ2-7; size: -; D: TRBD2; CDR3: CASSPGGRGGTYEQYF; DNA: TGTGCCAGCAGCCCGGGCGGTCGCGGGGGGACCTACGAGCAGTACTTC
V: TRBV18; J: TRBJ1-3; size: -; D: TRBD1; CDR3: CASSPQPQGSGDTIYF; DNA: TGTGCCAGCTCACCACAACCACAGGGGTCTGGAGACACCATATATTTT
V: TRBV11-2; J: TRBJ2-1; size: -; D: -; CDR3: CASSSQSQDRWYNEQFF; DNA: TGTGCCAGCAGCTCACAATCACAGGACCGGTGGTACAATGAGCAGTTCTTC
V: TRBV23-1; J: TRBJ2-7; size: -; D: -; CDR3: CASSQSELVIGEQYF; DNA: TGCGCCAGCAGTCAATCTGAGCTAGTAATTGGCGAGCAGTACTTC
V: TRBV6-1; J: TRBJ1-5; size: -; D: TRBD1; CDR3: CASSDLLRGRLGNSNQPQHF; DNA: TGTGCCAGCAGTGATTTACTCAGGGGGCGCTTGGGAAATAGCAATCAGCCCCAGCATTTT
V: TRBV3-1/TRBV3-2; J: TRBJ2-1; size: -; D: TRBD2; CDR3: CASNRAGGYNEQFF; DNA: TGTGCCAGCAACCGAGCGGGGGGATACAATGAGCAGTTCTTC
V: TRBV6-6; J: TRBJ1-2; size: -; D: -; CDR3: CASIGQFSGYTF; DNA: TGTGCCAGCATCGGACAGTTTTCTGGCTACACCTTC
V: TRBV3-1/TRBV3-2; J: TRBJ2-1; size: -; D: -; CDR3: CASSHDRLTYNEQFF; DNA: TGTGCCAGCAGCCACGACAGGCTGACCTACAATGAGCAGTTCTTC
V: TRBV4-1; J: TRBJ2-2; size: -; D: TRBD2; CDR3: CASSQVGAGGAGELFF; DNA: TGCGCCAGCAGCCAAGTCGGAGCGGGGGGAGCCGGGGAGCTGTTTTTT
V: TRBV7-2; J: TRBJ2-5; size: -; D: TRBD2; CDR3: CASSLVVSGQTQYF; DNA: TGTGCCAGCAGCTTAGTGGTTAGCGGGCAGACCCAGTACTTC
V: TRBV5-8; J: TRBJ1-5; size: -; D: -; CDR3: CASTDGLSPQHF; DNA: TGTGCCAGCACCGATGGGCTGAGCCCCCAGCATTTT
V: TRBV5-1; J: TRBJ2-5; size: once; D: TRBD2; CDR3: CASSLGLAGGNQETQYF; DNA: TGCGCCAGCAGCTTGGGACTAGCGGGGGGTAACCAAGAGACCCAGTACTTC
V: TRBV6-6; J: TRBJ2-7; size: once; D: TRBD1; CDR3: CASSLDRDRDYEQYF; DNA: TGTGCCAGCAGTTTAGACCGGGACAGGGACTACGAGCAGTACTTC
V: TRBV27; J: TRBJ1-1; size: once; D: -; CDR3: CASSRTGGAPEAFF; DNA: TGTGCCAGCAGTCGCACGGGGGGGGCTCCTGAAGCTTTCTTT
V: TRBV5-4; J: TRBJ2-3; size: once; D: TRBD2; CDR3: CASSLAGGAPDTQYF; DNA: TGTGCCAGCAGCTTGGCCGGGGGGGCCCCAGATACGCAGTATTTT
V: TRBV5-1; J: TRBJ2-7; size: -; D: -; CDR3: CASSLELTEEGEQYF; DNA: TGCGCCAGCAGTTTAGAGCTTACAGAGGAGGGAGAGCAGTACTTC
V: TRBV27; J: TRBJ1-2; size: -; D: TRBD1; CDR3: CASSKTGNGYTF; DNA: TGTGCCAGTTCTAAGACAGGGAATGGCTACACCTTC
V: TRBV6-5; J: TRBJ1-3; size: -; D: -; CDR3: CASSPGESGNTIYF; DNA: TGTGCCAGCAGTCCAGGGGAAAGCGGAAACACCATATATTTT
V: TRBV12-3/TRBV12-4; J: TRBJ1-1; size: -; D: -; CDR3: CASSFGGEEAFF; DNA: TGTGCCAGCAGTTTTGGGGGGGAGGAAGCTTTCTTT
V: TRBV5-1; J: TRBJ2-5; size: -; D: -; CDR3: CASSLARGRQETQYF; DNA: TGCGCCAGCAGCTTGGCCAGGGGTCGACAAGAGACCCAGTACTTC
V: TRBV4-2; J: TRBJ2-7; size: few; D: -; CDR3: CASSQEFDRSYEQYF; DNA: TGTGCCAGCAGCCAAGAGTTTGACAGATCCTACGAGCAGTACTTC
V: TRBV9; J: TRBJ2-3; size: -; D: TRBD2; CDR3: CASSFERGGETDTQYF; DNA: TGTGCCAGCAGCTTCGAGCGGGGGGGCGAGACAGATACGCAGTATTTT
V: TRBV7-9; J: TRBJ2-1; size: -; D: TRBD2; CDR3: CASSPSGGVYNEQFF; DNA: TGTGCCAGCAGCCCGAGCGGGGGAGTGTACAATGAGCAGTTCTTC
V: TRBV12-3/TRBV12-4; J: TRBJ2-5; size: -; D: -; CDR3: CASSNREGAAQYF; DNA: TGTGCCAGCAGTAACAGGGAGGGTGCGGCCCAGTACTTC
V: TRBV5-1; J: TRBJ1-4; size: -; D: -; CDR3: CASSVRQPPNEKLFF; DNA: TGCGCCAGCAGCGTCCGACAGCCACCTAATGAAAAACTGTTTTTT
V: TRBV7-6; J: TRBJ2-1; size: -; D: TRBD1; CDR3: CASSSRQGGYNEQFF; DNA: TGTGCCAGCAGCTCGCGACAGGGCGGGTACAATGAGCAGTTCTTC
V: TRBV5-5; J: TRBJ2-2; size: -; D: TRBD1; CDR3: CASSPPGQGTNTGELFF; DNA: TGTGCCAGCAGCCCGCCAGGACAGGGGACGAACACCGGGGAGCTGTTTTTT